This T cell receptor beta chain was documented in a study of blood T cell repertoires in COVID-19. Study background: The analysed material was cDNA or gDNA that came from T cells, B-cell-depleted T cells, or PBMCs.

Libraries were prepared by immunoSEQ multiplex PCR; TCRdb keeps only in-frame clonotypes and omits some of them. Among roughly 150,000 clones listed, more than 80% were seen once. J was trimmed by 1 base and V by 0 bases; bases with no gene match: 7. CDR3 length: 17 residues. The germline V gene encodes CDR1 SGHRS and CDR2 YFSETQ. The chain uses TRBV5-1 and TRBJ2-5; TRBD1 agrees at 9 bases. The source is a woman between 35 and 50 years old with acute or convalescent COVID-19. Sequenced: peripheral blood. The CDR3 is CASSLEGTGIAQETQYF. The CDR3 DNA follows: TGCGCCAGCAGCTTGGAAGGGACAGGGATCGCCCAAGAGACCCAGTACTTC.